This T cell receptor (beta chain) came from a study of blood T cells in healthy people across ages. This clonotype was seen a handful of times. Alongside a J-beta primer mix, a sample-barcoded 5' primer served in a second PCR lasting 7 to 11 cycles. Tags on each cDNA molecule came from a template-switch adaptor with 12 random nucleotides. TCRdb reprocessed the 5' RACE reads with MiXCR, giving one entry per CDR3 protein. This sample has roughly 680,000 distinct CDR3 sequences; over 20% occur once, and the top ten carry roughly 3.6%. Material for sequencing was blood. The source of this sequence is a man between 65 and 85 years old in good health.

CDR3 sequence: CSARAVLAKNIQYF. The CDR3 nucleotides are TGCAGTGCTAGAGCCGTATTAGCCAAAAACATTCAGTACTTC. This chain uses TRBV20-1 with TRBJ2-4; no clear D. Trimming removed 1 base from V and 0 bases from J, with 7 bases in between. CDR3 length: 14 amino acids. Germline CDR1 is DFQATT and CDR2 is SNEGSKA (reference sequence).